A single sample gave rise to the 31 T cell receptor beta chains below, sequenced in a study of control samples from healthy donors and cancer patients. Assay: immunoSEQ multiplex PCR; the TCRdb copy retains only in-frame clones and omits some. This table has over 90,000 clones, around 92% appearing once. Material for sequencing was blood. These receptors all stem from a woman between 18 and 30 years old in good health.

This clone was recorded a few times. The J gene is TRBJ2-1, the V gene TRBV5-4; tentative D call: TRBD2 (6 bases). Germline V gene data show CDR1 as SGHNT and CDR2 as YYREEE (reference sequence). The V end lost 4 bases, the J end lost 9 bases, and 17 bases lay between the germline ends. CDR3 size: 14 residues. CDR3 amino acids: CASSTGLPNGEQFF. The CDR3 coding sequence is TGTGCCAGCAGCACGGGACTTCCCAACGGTGAGCAGTTCTTC.

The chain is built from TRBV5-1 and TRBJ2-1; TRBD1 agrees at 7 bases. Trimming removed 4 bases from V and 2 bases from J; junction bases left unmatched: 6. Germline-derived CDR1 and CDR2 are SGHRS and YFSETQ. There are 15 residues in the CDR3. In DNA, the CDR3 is TGCGCCAGCAGCCGAGACAGGGACACCTACAATGAGCAGTTCTTC. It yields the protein CASSRDRDTYNEQFF.

CDR3 sequence (DNA): TGTGCCAGCAGTGACAGTATGAACACTGAAGCTTTCTTT. Its protein is CASSDSMNTEAFF. V and J are TRBV6-4 and TRBJ1-1; the D is unclear. Trimming took 2 bases from V and 0 from J, leaving 4 bases between them. Germline CDR1 reads MRHNA; CDR2 reads SNTAGT. The CDR3 is 13 amino acids.

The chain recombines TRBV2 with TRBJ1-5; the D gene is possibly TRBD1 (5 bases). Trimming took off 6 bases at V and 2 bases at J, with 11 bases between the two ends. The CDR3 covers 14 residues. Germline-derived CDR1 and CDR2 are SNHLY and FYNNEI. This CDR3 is CASSAGRGNQPQHF. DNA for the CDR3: TGTGCCAGCAGCGCAGGGAGAGGCAATCAGCCCCAGCATTTT.

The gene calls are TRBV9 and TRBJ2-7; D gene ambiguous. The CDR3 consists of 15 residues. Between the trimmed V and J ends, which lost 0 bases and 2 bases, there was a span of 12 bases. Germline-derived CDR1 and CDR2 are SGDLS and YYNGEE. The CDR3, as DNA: TGTGCCAGCAGCGTAGATGTTGGGAACCCCTACGAGCAGTACTTC. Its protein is CASSVDVGNPYEQYF.

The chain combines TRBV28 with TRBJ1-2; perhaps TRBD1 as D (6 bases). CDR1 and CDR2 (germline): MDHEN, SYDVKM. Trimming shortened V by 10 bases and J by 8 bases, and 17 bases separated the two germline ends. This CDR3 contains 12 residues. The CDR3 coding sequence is TGTGCCACCCTAACAGGGACCCTAGGCTACACCTTC. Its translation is CATLTGTLGYTF.

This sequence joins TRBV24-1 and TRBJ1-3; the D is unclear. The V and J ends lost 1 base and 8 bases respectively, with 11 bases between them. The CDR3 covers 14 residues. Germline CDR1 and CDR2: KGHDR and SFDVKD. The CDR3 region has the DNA TGTGCCACCAGTGATTTCACAGTGGTATACACCATATATTTT. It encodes CATSDFTVVYTIYF.

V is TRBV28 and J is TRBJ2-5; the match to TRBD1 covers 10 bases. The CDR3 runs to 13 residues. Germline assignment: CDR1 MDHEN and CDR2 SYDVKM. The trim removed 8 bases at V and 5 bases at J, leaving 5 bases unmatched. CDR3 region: CASRDRGRETQYF. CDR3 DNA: TGTGCCAGCCGGGACAGGGGACGGGAGACCCAGTACTTC. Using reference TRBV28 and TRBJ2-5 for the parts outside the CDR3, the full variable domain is DVKVTQSSRYLVKRTGEKVFLECVQDMDHENMFWYRQDPGLGLRLIYFSYDVKMKEKGDIPEGYSVSREKKERFSLILESASTNQTSMYLCASRDRGRETQYFGPGTRLLVL.

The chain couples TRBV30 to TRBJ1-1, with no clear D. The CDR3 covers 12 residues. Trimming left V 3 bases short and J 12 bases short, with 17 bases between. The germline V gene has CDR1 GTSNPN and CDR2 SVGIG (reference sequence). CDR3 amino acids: CAWSPDQPASFF. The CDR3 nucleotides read TGTGCCTGGAGCCCGGACCAACCGGCTTCTTTCTTT. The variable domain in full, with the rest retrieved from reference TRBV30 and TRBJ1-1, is SQTIHQWPATLVQPVGSPLSLECTVEGTSNPNLYWYRQAAGRGLQLLFYSVGIGQISSEVPQNLSASRPQDRQFILSSKKLLLSDSGFYLCAWSPDQPASFFGQGTRLTVV.

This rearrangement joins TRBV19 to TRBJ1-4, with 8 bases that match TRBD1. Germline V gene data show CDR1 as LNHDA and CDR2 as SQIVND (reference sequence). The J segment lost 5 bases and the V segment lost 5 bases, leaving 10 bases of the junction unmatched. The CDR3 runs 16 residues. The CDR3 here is CASSSRLPGGNEKLFF. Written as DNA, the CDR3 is TGTGCCAGTAGTTCTCGGTTGCCAGGGGGCAATGAAAAACTGTTTTTT.

Here the CDR3 reads CASSSEGGSNQPQHF. CDR3 nucleotides: TGTGCCAGCAGCTCCGAGGGGGGAAGCAATCAGCCCCAGCATTTT. The rearrangement joins TRBV28 to TRBJ1-5; weak D call: TRBD1 (6 bases). From germline, CDR1 is MDHEN and CDR2 SYDVKM. This CDR3 comprises 15 residues. V dropped 6 bases and J dropped 1 base, with 13 bases sitting between them.

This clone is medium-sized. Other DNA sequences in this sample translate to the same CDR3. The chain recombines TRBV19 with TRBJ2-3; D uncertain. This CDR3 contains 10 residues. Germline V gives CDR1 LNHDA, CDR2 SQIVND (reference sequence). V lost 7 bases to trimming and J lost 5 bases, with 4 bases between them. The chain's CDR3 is CASMGDTQYF. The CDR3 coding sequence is TGTGCCAGTATGGGAGATACGCAGTATTTT.

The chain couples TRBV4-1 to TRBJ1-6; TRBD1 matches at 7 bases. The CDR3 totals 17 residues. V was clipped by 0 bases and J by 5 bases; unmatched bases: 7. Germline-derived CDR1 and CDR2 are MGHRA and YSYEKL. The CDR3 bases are TGCGCCAGCAGCCAAGATAGGAAGGGGGCCAATAATTCACCCCTCCACTTT. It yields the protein CASSQDRKGANNSPLHF.

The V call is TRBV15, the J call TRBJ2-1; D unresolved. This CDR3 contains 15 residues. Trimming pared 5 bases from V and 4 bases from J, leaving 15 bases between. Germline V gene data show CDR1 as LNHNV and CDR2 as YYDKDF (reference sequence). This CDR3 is CATSVRLLVYNEQFF. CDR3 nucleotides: TGTGCCACCAGCGTACGCCTCCTGGTATACAATGAGCAGTTCTTC.

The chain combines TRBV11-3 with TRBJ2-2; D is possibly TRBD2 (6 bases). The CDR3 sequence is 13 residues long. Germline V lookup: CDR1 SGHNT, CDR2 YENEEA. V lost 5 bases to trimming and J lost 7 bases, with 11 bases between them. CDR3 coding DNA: TGTGCCAGCAGCCTAATGACTAGCGGGGAGCTGTTTTTT. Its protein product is CASSLMTSGELFF.

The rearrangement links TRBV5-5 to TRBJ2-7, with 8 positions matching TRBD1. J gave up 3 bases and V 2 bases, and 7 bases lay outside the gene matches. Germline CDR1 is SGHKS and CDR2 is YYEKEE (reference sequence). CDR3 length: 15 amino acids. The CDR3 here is CASSFYAGGLYEQYF. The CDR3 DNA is TGTGCCAGCAGCTTCTACGCAGGGGGCCTCTACGAGCAGTACTTC.

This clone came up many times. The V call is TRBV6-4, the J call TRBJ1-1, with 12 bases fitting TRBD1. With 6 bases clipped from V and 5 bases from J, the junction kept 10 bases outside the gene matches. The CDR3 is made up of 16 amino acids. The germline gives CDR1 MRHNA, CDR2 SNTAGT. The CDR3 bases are TGTGCCAGCAGCCCGGAAGGGGGACAGGGGGCGACTGAAGCTTTCTTT. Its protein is CASSPEGGQGATEAFF.

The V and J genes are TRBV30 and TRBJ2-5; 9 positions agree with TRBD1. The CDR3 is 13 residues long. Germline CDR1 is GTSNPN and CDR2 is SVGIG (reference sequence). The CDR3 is CVLTGQGQETQYF. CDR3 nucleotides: TGTGTTCTTACGGGACAGGGCCAAGAGACCCAGTACTTC. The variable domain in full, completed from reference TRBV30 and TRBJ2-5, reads SQTIHQWPATLVQPVGSPLSLECTVEGTSNPNLYWYRQAAGRGLQLLFYSVGIGQISSEVPQNLSASRPQDRQFILSSKKLLLSDSGFYLCVLTGQGQETQYFGPGTRLLVL.

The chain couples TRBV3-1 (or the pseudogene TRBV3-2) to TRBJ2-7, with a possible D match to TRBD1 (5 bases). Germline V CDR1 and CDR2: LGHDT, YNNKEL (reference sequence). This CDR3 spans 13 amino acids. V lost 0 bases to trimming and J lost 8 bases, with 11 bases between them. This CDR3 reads CASSQERGEKQYF. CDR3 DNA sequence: TGTGCCAGCAGCCAAGAAAGGGGTGAGAAGCAGTACTTC.

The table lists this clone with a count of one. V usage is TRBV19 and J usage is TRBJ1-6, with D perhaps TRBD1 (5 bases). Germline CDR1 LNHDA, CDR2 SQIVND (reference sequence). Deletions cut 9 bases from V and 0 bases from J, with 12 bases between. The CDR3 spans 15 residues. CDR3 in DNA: TGTGCCAGCAGGGAGAGGAGCTCCTATAATTCACCCCTCCACTTT. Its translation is CASRERSSYNSPLHF.

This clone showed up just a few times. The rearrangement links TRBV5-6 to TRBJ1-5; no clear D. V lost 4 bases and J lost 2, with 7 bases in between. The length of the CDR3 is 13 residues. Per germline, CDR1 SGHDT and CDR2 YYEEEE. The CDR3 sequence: CASSRVGNQPQHF. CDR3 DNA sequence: TGTGCCAGCAGCCGAGTAGGCAATCAGCCCCAGCATTTT.

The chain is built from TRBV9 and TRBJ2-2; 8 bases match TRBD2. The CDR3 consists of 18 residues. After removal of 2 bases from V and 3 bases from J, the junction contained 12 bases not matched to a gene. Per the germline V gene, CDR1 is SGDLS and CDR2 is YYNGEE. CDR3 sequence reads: CASSVGGPGGPHTGELFF. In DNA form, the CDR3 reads TGTGCCAGCAGCGTGGGGGGCCCGGGGGGGCCCCACACCGGGGAGCTGTTTTTT.

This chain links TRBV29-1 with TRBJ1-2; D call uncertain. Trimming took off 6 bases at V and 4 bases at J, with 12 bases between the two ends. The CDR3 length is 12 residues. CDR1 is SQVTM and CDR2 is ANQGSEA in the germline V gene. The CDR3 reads CSVKEGSYGYTF. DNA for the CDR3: TGCAGCGTCAAGGAAGGAAGCTATGGCTACACCTTC.

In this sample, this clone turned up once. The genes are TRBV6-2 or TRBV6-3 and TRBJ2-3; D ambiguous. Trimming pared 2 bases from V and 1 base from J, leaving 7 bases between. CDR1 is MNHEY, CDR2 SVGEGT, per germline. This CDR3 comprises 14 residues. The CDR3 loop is CASSYLSGTDTQYF. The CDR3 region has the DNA TGTGCCAGCAGTTACCTCTCAGGCACAGATACGCAGTATTTT.

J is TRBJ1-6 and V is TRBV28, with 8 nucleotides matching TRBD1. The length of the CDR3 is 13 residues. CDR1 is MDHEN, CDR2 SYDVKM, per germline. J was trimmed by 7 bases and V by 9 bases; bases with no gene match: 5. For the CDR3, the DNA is TGTGCCAGTAGTCGGACAGGGAATTCACCCCTCCACTTT. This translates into CASSRTGNSPLHF.

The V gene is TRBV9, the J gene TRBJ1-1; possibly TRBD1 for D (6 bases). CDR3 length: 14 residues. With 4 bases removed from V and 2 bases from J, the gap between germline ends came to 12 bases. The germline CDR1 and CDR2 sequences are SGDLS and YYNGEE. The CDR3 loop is CASSLRGGNTEAFF. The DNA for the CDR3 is TGTGCCAGCAGCTTGAGGGGGGGCAACACTGAAGCTTTCTTT.

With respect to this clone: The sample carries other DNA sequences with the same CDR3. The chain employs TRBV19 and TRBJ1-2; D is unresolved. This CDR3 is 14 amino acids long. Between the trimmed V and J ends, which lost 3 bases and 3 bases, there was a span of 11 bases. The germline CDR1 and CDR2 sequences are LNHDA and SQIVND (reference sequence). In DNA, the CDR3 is TGTGCCAGTAGTATGTTGCTTGCGGACTATGGCTACACCTTC. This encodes CASSMLLADYGYTF.

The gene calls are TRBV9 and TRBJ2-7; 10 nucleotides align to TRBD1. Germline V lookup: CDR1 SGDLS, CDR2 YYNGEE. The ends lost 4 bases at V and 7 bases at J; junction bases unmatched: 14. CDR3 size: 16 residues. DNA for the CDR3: TGTGCCAGCAGCAAACGACCGGGACAGGGGAATTGGGAGCAGTACTTC. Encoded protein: CASSKRPGQGNWEQYF.

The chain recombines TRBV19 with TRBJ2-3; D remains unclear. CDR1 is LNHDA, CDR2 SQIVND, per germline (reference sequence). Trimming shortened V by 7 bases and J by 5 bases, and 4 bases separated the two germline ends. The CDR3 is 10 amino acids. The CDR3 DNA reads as TGTGCCAGTAATGGAGATACGCAGTATTTT. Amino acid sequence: CASNGDTQYF.

This CDR3 is CASSLFLTSGRPNEQYF. In nucleotides, the CDR3 is TGCGCCAGCAGCTTATTTTTGACTAGCGGGAGACCCAACGAGCAGTACTTC. The J gene is TRBJ2-7, the V gene TRBV5-1, with 12 bases matching TRBD2. This CDR3 has 17 amino acids. Germline CDR1 is SGHRS and CDR2 is YFSETQ. J was trimmed by 5 bases and V by 2 bases; bases with no gene match: 11.

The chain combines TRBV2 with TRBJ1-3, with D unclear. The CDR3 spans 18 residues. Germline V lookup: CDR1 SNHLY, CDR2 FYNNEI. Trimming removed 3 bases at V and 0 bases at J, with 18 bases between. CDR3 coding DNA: TGTGCCAGCAGTGAGAGGCGGGCAGACCATTTCTCTGGAAACACCATATATTTT. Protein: CASSERRADHFSGNTIYF.